This passage covers 28 T cell receptor beta chains from one sample sequenced in a study of tissue T cells after allogeneic stem cell transplantation (dated by TCRdb to between 2021 and 2024). Reading the label with the study, this specimen's time point is: mouse harvest day 14 after allogeneic transplant. Each mouse graft consisted of 10^7 T-cell-depleted bone marrow cells plus 10^6 splenic CD5+ T cells and was given by tail vein injection. Library construction relied on the immunoSEQ multiplex PCR assay. This immuneACCESS table, as held by TCRdb, lists in-frame sequences with V and J called but not all clones. Of the missing ones, under half trace to an unresolved V gene in checked studies; the others have no known cause. This sample holds 1,500 to 2,000 clones; 35% to 55% were observed only once. In total, the top ten clones hold around a quarter of the sample. Sequenced material: lymph node tissue. The source of these receptors is a female BALB/c mouse given C57BL/6 T cells with graft-versus-host disease after an allogeneic hematopoietic cell transplant.

For this clone: Gene names are the mouse ones. The read comes to an end 1 residue before the CDR3 does, leaving the germline J gene to fill in the end. The genes are TRBV23 and TRBJ2-2; whether TRBD1, the table's D call, matches the DNA was not checked. The V gene's germline CDR1 is KGHTA and CDR2 FQNQQP. The CDR3 is made up of 16 amino acids. The CDR3 region is CSSSQSEGASTGQLYF. CDR3 DNA (partial): TGCTCCAGCAGTCAATCGGAGGGGGCGTCCACCGGGCAGCTCTAC.

Comment on this clone: Gene names are mouse gene names. The CDR3 end falls 1 residue outside the read, so it is completed with the germline J gene. The J gene is TRBJ2-5, the V gene TRBV31; TRBD2 matches 8 bases. CDR1 is GKSSPN and CDR2 is SITVG in the germline V gene. There are 15 residues in the CDR3. The V gene end was trimmed by 0 bases and the J gene end by 0 bases; junction bases not matched to a gene: 2. Partial CDR3 DNA: TGTGCCTGGAGTCTACTGGGGGTTAACCAAGACACCCAGTAC. This encodes CAWSLLGVNQDTQY. The full CDR3 sequence reads CAWSLLGVNQDTQYF.

This clone ranks as medium-sized. Genes and germline are mouse. The CDR3 extends 1 residue past the end of the read, so its final part is completed from the germline J gene. The chain recombines TRBV12-2 with TRBJ1-4; possible D gene TRBD1, 6 bases. V was cut by 2 bases and J by 0 bases, with 6 bases left in between. CDR1 and CDR2 from the germline V gene are SGHLS and HYDKME. This CDR3 has 14 residues. CDR3 region: CASSPGVSNERLFF. The DNA read from the CDR3 is TGTGCCAGCTCTCCAGGGGTTTCCAACGAAAGATTATTT. Combining the CDR3 with reference TRBV12-2 and TRBJ1-4 gives the whole variable domain NSGVVQSPRYIIKGKGERSILKCIPISGHLSVAWYQQTQGQELKFFIQHYDKMERDKGNLPSRFSVQQFDDYHSEMNMSALELEDSAVYFCASSPGVSNERLFFGHGTKLSVL.

On this clone: Any gene name here is a mouse gene name. The observed sequence ends 1 residue before the CDR3 terminus, with the missing tail filled in from the germline J gene. This chain connects TRBV3 to TRBJ1-6; 10 positions agree with TRBD1. TRBJ1-6 has ORF status, its function being uncertain. Germline V gene data show CDR1 as SNHLY and CDR2 as FYNGKV (reference sequence). The CDR3 has 14 residues. Trimming at V came to 5 bases and at J to 8 bases, leaving 3 bases not matched to a gene. The DNA read from the CDR3 is TGTGCCAGCAGCCTAGGACAGGGGGATTCGCCCCTCTAC. Residues: CASSLGQGDSPLY. The full CDR3 protein reads CASSLGQGDSPLYF.

Comments on this clone: Gene names denote mouse genes. The sequence runs out 1 residue before the end of the CDR3; the remainder is reconstructed from the germline J gene. V usage is TRBV12-1 and J usage is TRBJ2-5; the match to TRBD2 covers 7 bases. Germline-derived CDR1 and CDR2 are SGHSN and HYEKVE. The V gene end was trimmed by 0 bases and the J gene end by 11 bases; junction bases not matched to a gene: 1. The CDR3 contains 11 residues. The CDR3 is CASSLWGVQYF. The part of the CDR3 DNA that was read is TGTGCCAGCTCTCTCTGGGGGGTCCAGTAC.

About this clone: Genes here carry mouse names. CDR3 residues: CASSLDWGGAGSYEQYF. Partial CDR3 DNA: TGTGCCAGCTCTCTCGACTGGGGGGGCGCGGGCTCCTATGAACAGTAC. The J gene is TRBJ2-7, the V gene TRBV12-2; TRBD2 aligns across 12 bases. The CDR3 end falls 1 residue outside the read, so it is completed with the germline J gene. The CDR3 loop spans 17 amino acids. Germline trimming cut 0 bases from V and 0 bases from J; bases unmatched to any gene: 5. Germline CDR1 and CDR2: SGHLS and HYDKME.

With respect to this clone: Here the gene names and germline are mouse. The read finishes 1 residue shy of the CDR3 end, and the germline J gene is used to complete it. V usage is TRBV5 and J usage is TRBJ1-1; D is perhaps TRBD1 (5 bases). Germline V CDR1 and CDR2: LGHNA, YNLKQL (reference sequence). This CDR3 is 15 amino acids long. V lost 0 bases, J lost 2 bases, and 10 bases lay in between. The sequenced CDR3 bases are TGTGCCAGCAGCCAAGATGGGGGGACCAACACAGAAGTCTTC. Its protein product is CASSQDGGTNTEVF. Given in full, the CDR3 is CASSQDGGTNTEVFF.

Turning to this clone: Gene names refer to mouse genes. From the germline J gene comes the end of the CDR3, since the read stops 1 residue before it. The chain uses TRBV13-1 and TRBJ1-2; TRBD1 matches at 7 bases. V dropped 5 bases and J dropped 5; count of bases not matched to a gene: 3. Germline CDR1 is NSHNY and CDR2 is SYGAGN. The CDR3 extends over 12 amino acids. CDR3 residues: CASSDRDSDYTF. CDR3 DNA (partial): TGTGCCAGCAGCGACAGGGATTCCGACTACACC.

Worth noting for this clone: Gene names and germline match the mouse. CDR3 in amino acids: CASSLDFSNERLFF. CDR3 DNA (partial): TGTGCCAGCAGCTTAGACTTTTCCAACGAAAGATTATTT. This rearrangement joins TRBV3 to TRBJ1-4; D unclear. The CDR3 end is not reached by the read, which stops 1 residue before it; the germline J gene fills it in. This CDR3 region has 14 residues. Trimming took off 1 base at V and 0 bases at J, with 3 bases between the two ends. Germline V CDR1 and CDR2: SNHLY, FYNGKV (reference sequence).

A note on this clone: Germline and genes: mouse. Coverage ceases 1 residue before the CDR3 finishes, and the germline J gene fills in the end. V and J are TRBV12-2 and TRBJ2-7; 9 bases are a match to TRBD2. The length of the CDR3 is 14 residues. The germline gives CDR1 SGHLS, CDR2 HYDKME. V lost 2 bases to trimming and J lost 5 bases; unmatched junction nucleotides: 6. This chain's CDR3 is CASSHGGALDEQYF. Partial CDR3 DNA: TGTGCCAGCTCTCATGGGGGGGCGCTGGATGAACAGTAC.

About this clone: Gene and germline names: mouse. The read falls 1 residue short of the CDR3 end, and the missing part is taken from the germline J gene. The chain carries TRBV3 and TRBJ1-1; D not resolved. The V gene's germline CDR1 is SNHLY and CDR2 FYNGKV (reference sequence). The CDR3 extends over 12 amino acids. Between the trimmed V and J ends, which lost 2 bases and 1 base, there was a span of 2 bases. CDR3 region: CASSLQNTEVFF. The part of the CDR3 DNA that was read is TGTGCCAGCAGCTTACAAAACACAGAAGTCTTC.

Turning to this clone: The genes are named according to mouse. The DNA ends 1 residue before the CDR3 does, and the rest of the CDR3 is filled in from the germline J gene. The chain is built from TRBV16 and TRBJ2-4; D gene ambiguous. Germline V lookup: CDR1 SGHSA, CDR2 FRNQAP. This CDR3 has 13 amino acids. Trimming took off 1 base at V and 7 bases at J, with 9 bases between the two ends. The covered CDR3 bases are TGTGCAAGCAGCTTAGGTGGGTTGGACACCTTGTAC. It is translated as CASSLGGLDTLY. The entire CDR3 reads CASSLGGLDTLYF.

This clone is categorized as large (0.1 to 1%). The germline and genes are mouse ones. From the germline J gene comes the end of the CDR3, since the read stops 1 residue before it. The V and J genes are TRBV14 and TRBJ1-5, with TRBD1 as a possible D gene (6 bases). The V and J ends lost 4 bases and 3 bases respectively, with 8 bases between them. The germline V gene encodes CDR1 SGHDT and CDR2 FRDEAV. The CDR3 consists of 13 residues. The CDR3 sequence is CASSLRGNQAPLF. CDR3 bases read: TGTGCCAGCAGTCTCAGGGGCAACCAGGCTCCGCTT.

This clone counts as large. Genes and germline are mouse. The DNA ends 1 residue before the CDR3 does, and the rest of the CDR3 is filled in from the germline J gene. V and J are TRBV23 and TRBJ2-7; TRBD2 is the table's D call, not checked against the DNA. The CDR3 is made up of 13 amino acids. CDR1 and CDR2 from the germline V gene are KGHTA and FQNQQP. The CDR3 bases that were read are TGCTCCAGCAGTCGACTGGGGGGGTATGAACAGTAC. Translating gives CSSSRLGGYEQY. The full CDR3 sequence reads CSSSRLGGYEQYF.

As to this clone: Mouse gene names and germline throughout. Read data end 1 residue before the CDR3 end; the end is taken from the germline J gene. The chain couples TRBV26 to TRBJ1-3; D gene ambiguous. This CDR3 is built from 14 residues. In germline, CDR1 is KGHPV, CDR2 FQNQEV (reference sequence). The ends were cut back, 1 base at V and 0 bases at J, with 4 bases in the middle. This CDR3 reads CASSLWDSGNTLYF. The CDR3 bases that were read are TGTGCCAGCAGTCTGTGGGATTCTGGAAATACGCTCTAT.

On this clone itself: The germline and genes are mouse ones. The CDR3 is cut off 1 residue early in the read; its end comes from the germline J gene. The chain employs TRBV26 and TRBJ2-2; D is possibly TRBD1 (6 bases). V was trimmed by 4 bases and J by 0 bases, leaving 9 bases between them. Looked up from germline, CDR1 is KGHPV and CDR2 is FQNQEV (reference sequence). The length of the CDR3 is 15 residues. The CDR3 bases that were read are TGTGCCAGCAGTCCCGGGACACCAAACACCGGGCAGCTCTAC. It codes for CASSPGTPNTGQLY. The whole CDR3 reads CASSPGTPNTGQLYF. The whole variable domain, remainder taken from reference TRBV26 and TRBJ2-2, is NSKVIQTPRYLVKGQGQKAKMRCIPEKGHPVVFWYQQNKNNEFKFLINFQNQEVLQQIDMTEKRFSAECPSNSPCSLEIQSSEAGDSALYLCASSPGTPNTGQLYFGEGSKLTVL.

This clone has only a few counts. Genes and germline come from the mouse. The read stops 1 residue short of the end of the CDR3; the missing end is completed from the germline J gene. The rearrangement links TRBV26 to TRBJ1-4; D possibly corresponds to TRBD1 (5 bases). V lost 6 bases and J lost 4, with 6 bases in between. The length of the CDR3 is 12 residues. Per germline, CDR1 KGHPV and CDR2 FQNQEV (reference sequence). This CDR3 is CASSDSNERLFF. CDR3 DNA, as far as it was read: TGTGCCAGCAGCGACAGCAACGAAAGATTATTT.

Judged by abundance, this clone is large (0.1 to 1%). Gene names and germline refer to mouse. The sequenced fragment ends 1 residue before the CDR3 boundary, so the rest is inferred from the germline J gene. The chain carries TRBV19 and TRBJ2-7, with 7 bases matching TRBD2. The germline V gene encodes CDR1 FNHDT and CDR2 SITEND (reference sequence). This CDR3 spans 14 amino acids. The V segment lost 2 bases and the J segment 1 base; nucleotides outside the gene matches: 3. The covered CDR3 bases are TGTGCCAGCAGTATTGGCTGGGGGTCCTATGAACAGTAC. It encodes CASSIGWGSYEQY. The entire CDR3 protein is CASSIGWGSYEQYF.

Of note for this clone: Mouse gene names apply. From the germline J gene comes the end of the CDR3, since the read stops 1 residue before it. This chain connects TRBV4 to TRBJ2-7; 10 bases fit TRBD2. With V trimmed by 5 bases and J by 2 bases, 0 bases remained unmatched. CDR1 is LGHDT and CDR2 is YNNKQL in the germline V gene (reference sequence). The CDR3 spans 13 residues. The covered CDR3 bases are TGTGCCAGCAGCGACTGGGGGGCCTATGAACAGTAC. It codes for CASSDWGAYEQY. The whole CDR3 protein reads CASSDWGAYEQYF.

As to this clone: Genes and germline are mouse. The read gets to within 1 residue of the CDR3 end, and the germline J gene fills in the rest. The chain combines TRBV19 with TRBJ1-3; 9 bases line up with TRBD1. The CDR3 spans 15 residues. From germline, CDR1 is FNHDT and CDR2 SITEND (reference sequence). The trim removed 6 bases at V and 0 bases at J, leaving 4 bases unmatched. The CDR3 protein is CASTDRGDSGNTLYF. The part of the CDR3 DNA that was read is TGTGCCAGCACAGACAGGGGGGATTCTGGAAATACGCTCTAT.

Regarding this clone: The genes are named according to mouse. The read terminates 1 residue before the CDR3 end, so the remaining end is supplied by the germline J gene. This chain links TRBV3 with TRBJ2-2, with 12 positions matching TRBD1. The CDR3 sequence is 15 residues long. V shed 5 bases and J 2 bases; nucleotides not matched to a gene: 0. Germline V gives CDR1 SNHLY, CDR2 FYNGKV (reference sequence). The CDR3 here is CASSGTGGNTGQLYF. The CDR3 bases that were read are TGTGCCAGCAGCGGGACAGGGGGCAACACCGGGCAGCTCTAC.

Remarks on this clone: Gene labels here are mouse ones. Sequencing ends 1 residue short of the CDR3 end; the germline J gene provides the rest. J is TRBJ1-2 and V is TRBV26, with D maybe TRBD1 (5 bases). Looked up from germline, CDR1 is KGHPV and CDR2 is FQNQEV (reference sequence). The CDR3 covers 14 residues. With 6 bases removed from V and 0 bases from J, the gap between germline ends came to 11 bases. CDR3 region: CASSLQVANSDYTF. The CDR3 DNA, read in part, is TGTGCCAGCAGCCTACAGGTTGCAAACTCCGACTACACC.

This clone was found a few times. Gene names are mouse gene names. Read coverage stops 1 residue before the CDR3 terminus; the germline J gene supplies the remainder. J is TRBJ1-3 and V is TRBV26; D may be TRBD1 (5 bases). The CDR3 spans 16 residues. From germline, CDR1 is KGHPV and CDR2 FQNQEV (reference sequence). Trimming removed 4 bases from V and 0 bases from J, with 13 bases in between. CDR3 DNA, as far as it was read: TGTGCCAGCAGTCCGCGACAGTTAAATTCTGGAAATACGCTCTAT. This sequence encodes CASSPRQLNSGNTLY. Given in full, the CDR3 is CASSPRQLNSGNTLYF. The complete variable domain, with remaining parts taken from reference TRBV26 and TRBJ1-3, reads NSKVIQTPRYLVKGQGQKAKMRCIPEKGHPVVFWYQQNKNNEFKFLINFQNQEVLQQIDMTEKRFSAECPSNSPCSLEIQSSEAGDSALYLCASSPRQLNSGNTLYFGEGSRLIVV.

About this clone itself: Mouse germline and gene names are used. The read comes to an end 1 residue before the CDR3 does, leaving the germline J gene to fill in the end. The chain is built from TRBV19 and TRBJ2-5, with TRBD1 matching 7 bases. V trimming: 7 bases; J trimming: 2 bases; junction bases outside the gene matches: 7. The germline gives CDR1 FNHDT, CDR2 SITEND (reference sequence). The CDR3 has 14 amino acids. The sequenced CDR3 bases are TGTGCCAGCTCAACTACAGGGGCCCAAGACACCCAGTAC. Amino acids: CASSTTGAQDTQY. In full, the CDR3 reads CASSTTGAQDTQYF. The variable domain in full, completed from reference TRBV19 and TRBJ2-5, reads GGIITQTPKFLIGQEGQKLTLKCQQNFNHDTMYWYRQDSGKGLRLIYYSITENDLQKGDLSEGYDASREKKSSFSLTVTSAQKNEMAVFLCASSTTGAQDTQYFGPGTRLLVL.

A note on this clone: These gene names are mouse names. CDR3 loop: CASSFGGGTEVFF. CDR3 bases read: TGTGCCAGCAGTTTCGGGGGCGGGACAGAAGTCTTC. The chain combines TRBV15 with TRBJ1-1; TRBD1 is a possible D gene (6 bases). The observed sequence ends 1 residue before the CDR3 terminus, with the missing tail filled in from the germline J gene. V lost 3 bases and J lost 5, with 10 bases in between. The CDR3 length is 13 residues. The germline CDR1 and CDR2 sequences are SGHND and FRSKSL.

Points on this clone: The genes and germline here are from mouse. The read ends 1 residue before the CDR3 terminus; that terminus is restored from the germline J gene. The chain has TRBV13-1 and TRBJ2-7; 8 bases are shared with TRBD2. The V gene's germline CDR1 is NSHNY and CDR2 SYGAGN. The V segment lost 2 bases and the J segment 7 bases; nucleotides outside the gene matches: 5. This CDR3 is 13 amino acids long. The CDR3 sequence is CASSEWGGREQYF. CDR3 DNA (partial): TGTGCCAGCAGTGAGTGGGGGGGGCGAGAACAGTAC.

Concerning this clone: The gene names here belong to mouse. The observed sequence ends 1 residue before the CDR3 terminus, with the missing tail filled in from the germline J gene. This sequence joins TRBV23 and TRBJ2-5; TRBD1, the D gene given by the table, was not confirmed from the DNA. The CDR3 consists of 15 residues. Germline V gene sequence: CDR1 KGHTA, CDR2 FQNQQP. The CDR3 reads CSSSQRDRGRDTQYF. The sequenced part of the CDR3 DNA is TGCTCCAGCAGTCAAAGGGACAGGGGGCGAGACACCCAGTAC.

By sample fraction, this clone is large. The genes are named according to mouse. The read gets to within 1 residue of the CDR3 end, and the germline J gene fills in the rest. This chain joins TRBV4 and TRBJ2-7; D is ambiguous. Germline V lookup: CDR1 LGHDT, CDR2 YNNKQL (reference sequence). This CDR3 is built from 11 residues. Trimming took 4 bases from V and 3 from J, leaving 4 bases between them. CDR3 DNA (partial): TGTGCCAGCAGCTTCTTCTATGAACAGTAC. It specifies CASSFFYEQY. The whole CDR3 reads CASSFFYEQYF.